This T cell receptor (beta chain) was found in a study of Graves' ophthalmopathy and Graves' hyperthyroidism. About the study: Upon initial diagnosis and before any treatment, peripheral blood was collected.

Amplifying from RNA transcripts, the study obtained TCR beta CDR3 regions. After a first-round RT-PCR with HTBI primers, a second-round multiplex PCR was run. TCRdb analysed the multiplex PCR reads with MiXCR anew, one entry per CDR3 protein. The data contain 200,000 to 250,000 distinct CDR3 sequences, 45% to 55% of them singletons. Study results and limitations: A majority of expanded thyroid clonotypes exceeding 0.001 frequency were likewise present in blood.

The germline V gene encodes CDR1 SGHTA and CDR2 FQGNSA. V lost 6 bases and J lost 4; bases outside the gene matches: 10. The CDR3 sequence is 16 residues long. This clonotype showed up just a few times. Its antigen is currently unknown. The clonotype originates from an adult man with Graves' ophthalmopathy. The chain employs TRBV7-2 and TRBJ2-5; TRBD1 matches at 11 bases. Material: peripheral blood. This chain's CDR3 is CASSSLRTGGAETQYF. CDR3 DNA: TGTGCCAGCAGTTCTCTTAGGACAGGGGGCGCAGAGACCCAGTACTTC.